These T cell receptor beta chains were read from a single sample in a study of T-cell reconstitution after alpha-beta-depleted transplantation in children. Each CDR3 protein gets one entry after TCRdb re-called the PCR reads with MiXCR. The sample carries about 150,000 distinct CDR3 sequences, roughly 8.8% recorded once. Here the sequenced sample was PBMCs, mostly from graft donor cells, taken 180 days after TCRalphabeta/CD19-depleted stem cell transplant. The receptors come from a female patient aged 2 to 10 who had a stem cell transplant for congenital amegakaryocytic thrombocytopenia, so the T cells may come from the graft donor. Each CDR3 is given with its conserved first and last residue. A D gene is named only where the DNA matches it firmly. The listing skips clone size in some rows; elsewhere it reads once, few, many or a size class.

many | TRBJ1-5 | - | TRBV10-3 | TGTGCCATCAGTGAGTCCCGGGCCAGAGATCAGCCCCAGCATTTT | CAISESRARDQPQHF
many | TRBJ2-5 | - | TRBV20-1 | TGCAGTGCTAGACAGGGAGGAGAGACCCAGTACTTC | CSARQGGETQYF
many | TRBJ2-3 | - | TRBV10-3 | TGTGCCATCAGTGAGGAGGGGTTCCCAGATACGCAGTATTTT | CAISEEGFPDTQYF
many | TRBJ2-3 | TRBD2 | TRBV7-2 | TGTGCCAGCAGCTTAGGAGGACTAGCGGGCGGTACGCAGTATTTT | CASSLGGLAGGTQYF
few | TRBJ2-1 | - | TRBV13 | TGTGCCAGCAGCTTAGGCGGGCCCCCCTCTATCTACAATGAGCAGTTCTTC | CASSLGGPPSIYNEQFF
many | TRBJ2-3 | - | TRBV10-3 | TGTGCCATCAGTGTCACGGCTTACGGCACAGATACGCAGTATTTT | CAISVTAYGTDTQYF
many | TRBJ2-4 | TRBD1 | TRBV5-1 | TGCGCCAGCCAGAACCCCACAGGGGGTGGCAAAAACATTCAGTACTTC | CASQNPTGGGKNIQYF
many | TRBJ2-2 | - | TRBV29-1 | TGCAGCGTTGGCCCCCGATTCAGCGGGGAGCTGTTTTTT | CSVGPRFSGELFF
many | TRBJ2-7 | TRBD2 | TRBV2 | TGTGCCAGCAGACTAGCGGGGGACTACGAGCAGTACTTC | CASRLAGDYEQYF
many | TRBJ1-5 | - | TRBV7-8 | TGTGCCAGCAGCCCGCGGGGCCGGTACAATCAGCCCCAGCATTTT | CASSPRGRYNQPQHF
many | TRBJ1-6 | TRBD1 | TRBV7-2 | TGTGCCAGCAGCCGCCGGGACAGCTATAATTCACCCCTCCACTTT | CASSRRDSYNSPLHF
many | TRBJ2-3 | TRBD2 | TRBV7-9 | TGTGCCAGCAGCTCAGGACTAGCGGGACGGTCAGATACGCAGTATTTT | CASSSGLAGRSDTQYF
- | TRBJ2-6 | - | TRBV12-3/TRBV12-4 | TGTGCCAGCAGCCCCCGCCGGGGGGGGGCCAACGTCCTGACTTTC | CASSPRRGGANVLTF
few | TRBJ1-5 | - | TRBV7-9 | TGTGCCAGCAGCTCGGAAGGGGGTTATCAGCCCCAGCATTTT | CASSSEGGYQPQHF
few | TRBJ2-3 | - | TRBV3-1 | TGTGCCAGCAGCCAAGAGGCTGGACAACCAGATACGCAGTATTTT | CASSQEAGQPDTQYF
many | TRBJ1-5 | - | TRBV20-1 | TGCAGTGCTAGGGTCTACAATCAGCCCCAGCATTTT | CSARVYNQPQHF
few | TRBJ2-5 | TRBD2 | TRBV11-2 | TGTGCCAGCAGCTTAGTACTAGCGCTGAGGGAGACCCAGTACTTC | CASSLVLALRETQYF